These T cell receptor beta chains were read from a single sample in a study of CD8+ T cells in alopecia areata. This table comes from immunoSEQ multiplex PCR, and its TCRdb copy is limited to in-frame clones, with some not included. Of roughly 170,000 clones listed, around 50% were seen once; the top ten hold roughly 14%. The source material was CD4+ T cells sorted from blood, sampled at week 0. The receptors shown here come from a human donor with alopecia areata. CDR3s include the opening cysteine and the closing phenylalanine or tryptophan. The order of the fields is J gene, clone size, D gene, V gene, CDR3 protein, CDR3 DNA. D genes are given only for firm matches. Where a row states a size, it is once, few, many or the class of an expanded clone; other rows omit it.

J: TRBJ1-4
size: few
D: TRBD1
V: TRBV19
CDR3: CASSLPTGANEKLFF
DNA: TGTGCCAGTAGTCTCCCGACAGGGGCGAATGAAAAACTGTTTTTT

J: TRBJ1-5
size: -
D: -
V: TRBV30
CDR3: CAWSVRNLQLGNQPQHF
DNA: TGTGCCTGGAGTGTACGAAATCTACAATTAGGCAATCAGCCCCAGCATTTT

J: TRBJ1-2
size: -
D: TRBD1
V: TRBV4-2
CDR3: CASSQGGTGGPLGGYTF
DNA: TGTGCCAGCAGCCAAGGGGGGACAGGGGGTCCCTTAGGAGGCTACACCTTC

J: TRBJ2-4
size: -
D: -
V: TRBV30
CDR3: CAWSGQGTNIQYF
DNA: TGTGCCTGGAGTGGGCAGGGAACAAACATTCAGTACTTC

J: TRBJ2-3
size: -
D: -
V: TRBV5-1
CDR3: CASSLDIVDTQYF
DNA: TGCGCCAGCAGCTTGGACATCGTAGATACGCAGTATTTT

J: TRBJ1-5
size: once
D: -
V: TRBV15
CDR3: CATSRDQGLGNQPQHF
DNA: TGTGCCACCAGCAGAGACCAGGGTTTGGGCAATCAGCCCCAGCATTTT

J: TRBJ2-2
size: -
D: -
V: TRBV29-1
CDR3: CSVRIGNTGELFF
DNA: TGCAGTGTAAGGATAGGGAACACCGGGGAGCTGTTTTTT

J: TRBJ2-7
size: -
D: -
V: TRBV27
CDR3: CASTRAGSYEQYF
DNA: TGTGCCAGCACTAGGGCGGGCTCCTACGAGCAGTACTTC

J: TRBJ2-6
size: -
D: -
V: TRBV29-1
CDR3: CSVESPGSGANVLTF
DNA: TGCAGCGTTGAATCTCCAGGGTCTGGGGCCAACGTCCTGACTTTC

J: TRBJ2-7
size: -
D: -
V: TRBV29-1
CDR3: CSVAGVVGTRTEDPYEQYF
DNA: TGCAGCGTTGCGGGGGTTGTAGGGACACGGACAGAAGATCCCTACGAGCAGTACTTC

J: TRBJ1-2
size: -
D: -
V: TRBV5-6
CDR3: CASSWDRAGGYGYTF
DNA: TGTGCCAGCAGCTGGGACCGGGCCGGAGGCTATGGCTACACCTTC

J: TRBJ1-5
size: -
D: TRBD1
V: TRBV7-8
CDR3: CASSLQGASNQPQHF
DNA: TGTGCCAGCAGCTTACAGGGGGCGAGCAATCAGCCCCAGCATTTT

J: TRBJ2-4
size: few
D: -
V: TRBV29-1
CDR3: CSVVASLAKNIQYF
DNA: TGCAGCGTTGTTGCCAGCCTAGCCAAAAACATTCAGTACTTC

J: TRBJ2-3
size: -
D: TRBD2
V: TRBV27
CDR3: CAQRGEVTDTQYF
DNA: TGCGCTCAGCGGGGGGAAGTCACAGATACGCAGTATTTT

J: TRBJ2-2
size: few
D: -
V: TRBV5-6
CDR3: CASSDGRDTGELFF
DNA: TGTGCCAGCAGCGATGGACGGGACACCGGGGAGCTGTTTTTT

J: TRBJ2-3
size: -
D: TRBD2
V: TRBV5-1
CDR3: CASGPAGADTQYF
DNA: TGCGCCAGCGGACCCGCGGGGGCAGATACGCAGTATTTT

J: TRBJ1-5
size: -
D: TRBD1
V: TRBV2
CDR3: CASRLQGNQPQHF
DNA: TGTGCCAGCAGATTACAGGGGAATCAGCCCCAGCATTTT

J: TRBJ2-2
size: -
D: TRBD2
V: TRBV2
CDR3: CASSILAGGPAATGELFF
DNA: TGTGCCAGCTCTATACTAGCGGGGGGTCCCGCGGCCACCGGGGAGCTGTTTTTT

J: TRBJ1-2
size: many
D: TRBD1
V: TRBV19
CDR3: CASRGTGTGGRGYTF
DNA: TGTGCCAGTAGGGGAACTGGGACAGGGGGACGTGGCTACACCTTC

J: TRBJ2-7
size: few
D: -
V: TRBV5-1
CDR3: CASSFDGYEQYF
DNA: TGCGCCAGCAGCTTTGACGGCTACGAGCAGTACTTC

J: TRBJ2-5
size: -
D: -
V: TRBV9
CDR3: CASSVALRETQYF
DNA: TGTGCCAGCAGCGTAGCTCTGCGAGAGACCCAGTACTTC

J: TRBJ1-1
size: -
D: -
V: TRBV29-1
CDR3: CSVEDQKGITEAFF
DNA: TGCAGCGTTGAAGATCAGAAGGGGATTACTGAAGCTTTCTTT

J: TRBJ2-1
size: -
D: TRBD1
V: TRBV10-1
CDR3: CASSDLATGGDRQFF
DNA: TGCGCCAGCAGTGATCTTGCGACAGGGGGGGATAGGCAGTTCTTC

J: TRBJ1-3
size: -
D: -
V: TRBV11-2
CDR3: CASSLIQGTGNTIYF
DNA: TGTGCCAGCAGCTTAATCCAGGGTACTGGAAACACCATATATTTT

J: TRBJ1-2
size: few
D: TRBD1
V: TRBV29-1
CDR3: CSAKGGQGVEGYTF
DNA: TGCAGCGCCAAAGGCGGACAGGGGGTAGAGGGCTACACCTTC

J: TRBJ1-1
size: -
D: -
V: TRBV5-1
CDR3: CASSLTGRENTEAFF
DNA: TGCGCCAGCAGCTTAACGGGACGAGAGAACACTGAAGCTTTCTTT

J: TRBJ1-5
size: -
D: -
V: TRBV6-1
CDR3: CASSAGTSHSNQPQHF
DNA: TGTGCCAGCAGTGCCGGGACTTCTCATAGCAATCAGCCCCAGCATTTT

J: TRBJ2-1
size: -
D: -
V: TRBV29-1
CDR3: CSGDTKGGNEQFF
DNA: TGCAGCGGTGACACCAAAGGAGGCAATGAGCAGTTCTTC

J: TRBJ1-5
size: -
D: -
V: TRBV30
CDR3: CAWTWGEGQPQHF
DNA: TGTGCCTGGACCTGGGGGGAAGGTCAGCCCCAGCATTTT

J: TRBJ2-2
size: few
D: -
V: TRBV5-1
CDR3: CASSLTGTMTGELFF
DNA: TGCGCCAGCAGCTTAACAGGAACGATGACCGGGGAGCTGTTTTTT

J: TRBJ2-5
size: -
D: -
V: TRBV29-1
CDR3: CSVEGGWTGETQYF
DNA: TGCAGCGTTGAAGGGGGGTGGACCGGAGAGACCCAGTACTTC

J: TRBJ2-5
size: -
D: -
V: TRBV4-1
CDR3: CASSQGANQETQYF
DNA: TGCGCCAGCAGCCAAGGAGCCAACCAAGAGACCCAGTACTTC

J: TRBJ2-5
size: -
D: -
V: TRBV7-9
CDR3: CASSYPVGGEETQYF
DNA: TGTGCCAGCAGCTACCCAGTCGGGGGCGAAGAGACCCAGTACTTC

J: TRBJ2-2
size: -
D: -
V: TRBV30
CDR3: CAFEVVLFATGELFF
DNA: TGTGCCTTCGAGGTGGTTCTTTTCGCCACCGGGGAGCTGTTTTTT

J: TRBJ2-7
size: -
D: -
V: TRBV5-1
CDR3: CASSLVESQAYEQYF
DNA: TGCGCCAGCAGCTTGGTCGAGTCGCAGGCCTACGAGCAGTACTTC

J: TRBJ1-2
size: -
D: -
V: TRBV11-3
CDR3: CASSLETLNYGYTF
DNA: TGTGCCAGCAGCTTGGAGACACTTAACTATGGCTACACCTTC

J: TRBJ2-2
size: -
D: -
V: TRBV30
CDR3: CAWSAQLLLAELFF
DNA: TGTGCCTGGAGTGCCCAACTCCTGCTCGCGGAGCTGTTTTTT

J: TRBJ1-2
size: -
D: TRBD1
V: TRBV30
CDR3: CAWSVKGTGGRYGYTF
DNA: TGTGCCTGGAGTGTAAAGGGGACAGGGGGACGATATGGCTACACCTTC

J: TRBJ2-7
size: few
D: -
V: TRBV20-1
CDR3: CSAPRGPEQYF
DNA: TGCAGTGCGCCACGCGGTCCAGAGCAGTACTTC

J: TRBJ2-6
size: -
D: -
V: TRBV6-6
CDR3: CASSFTTSGANVLTF
DNA: TGTGCCAGCAGCTTTACTACCTCTGGGGCCAACGTCCTGACTTTC

J: TRBJ2-6
size: few
D: -
V: TRBV15
CDR3: CATSRDISGANVLTF
DNA: TGTGCCACCAGCAGAGATATTTCTGGGGCCAACGTCCTGACTTTC